This TCR beta chain was recorded in a study of vaccination and CD4 T cells after COVID-19. Overall study: Two Hispanic individuals were among six male and four female convalescent patients. Cells were stimulated with overlapping spike peptide pools from SARS-CoV-2, HCoV-NL63, HCoV-OC43 and HCoV-229E.

Treatment here: roughly 10-day PBMC culture with coronavirus spike peptide pools or control peptides (ViraFEST assay). This clonotype was observed a few times. Its antigen is undetermined. Sequencing of the DNA from cultured CD4+ T cells was carried out with the Oncomine TCR Beta short-read assay. MiXCR, applied by TCRdb to the PCR reads, yields one record per CDR3 protein. The sample includes approximately 12,000 distinct CDR3 sequences, roughly 29% of them seen just once. Sequencing input: cultured CD4+ T cells from blood. This TCR came from a human donor with COVID-19.

The CDR3 sequence is CASSFPLGVGDGYTF. The DNA for the CDR3 is TGTGCCAGCAGTTTTCCCCTAGGGGTTGGAGATGGCTACACCTTC. The J gene is TRBJ1-2, the V gene TRBV28, with D possibly being TRBD1 (5 bases). This CDR3 is 15 amino acids long. Per germline, CDR1 MDHEN and CDR2 SYDVKM. V shed 3 bases and J shed 6 bases, with 17 bases lying between them.